The source of this T cell receptor beta chain is a study of cytomegalovirus exposure and HLA in healthy donors. Study details: Early released data had about 80 million unique TCRs, all coming from HLA-typed donors.

CDR3 size: 18 residues. Germline V lookup: CDR1 SEHNR, CDR2 FQNEAQ (reference sequence). With V trimmed by 4 bases and J by 2 bases, 13 bases remained unmatched. Broader study findings: The study listed under 200 cytomegalovirus-associated TCR beta chains. The authors considered a cluster of highly shared sequence variants likely to be a sequencing artifact. The study found most TCR sequences rare, yet found some public TCRs in many donors.

The PCR contained 60 Vbeta and 13 Jbeta primers. The data were produced by immunoSEQ multiplex PCR, yet TCRdb's version contains in-frame clones alone and is incomplete. The sample includes around 76,000 clones, over 60% of them seen just once. This clone turned up a few times. Its antigen remains unidentified. V gene TRBV7-9 combines with J gene TRBJ2-1; TRBD2 aligns across 8 bases. Sample: PBMCs. This receptor was obtained from a man in his forties in good health and CMV-seropositive. The CDR3 spells CASSSPLTSVVPYNEQFF. The DNA for the CDR3 is TGTGCCAGCAGCTCACCTCTGACTAGCGTAGTGCCCTACAATGAGCAGTTCTTC.